Shown below are 32 T cell receptor beta chains from a single sample sequenced in a study of blood T cell repertoires in COVID-19. Sequenced by immunoSEQ multiplex PCR; TCRdb stores in-frame clones only, minus some. The table shows about 280,000 clones, with 85% occurring only once. The sample was peripheral blood. All receptors come from a man aged 50 or older with active or convalescent COVID-19.

The rearrangement links TRBV7-2 to TRBJ2-7; 10 bases map to TRBD2. V gave up 5 bases and J gave up 5 bases; unmatched junction bases: 18. The germline CDR1 and CDR2 sequences are SGHTA and FQGNSA. The CDR3 spans 18 residues. CDR3: CASSLSLGGSGRRNEQYF. Here the CDR3 DNA reads TGTGCCAGCAGCCTCTCCTTAGGTGGTAGCGGGAGGAGGAACGAGCAGTACTTC.

The chain recombines TRBV3-1 (or the pseudogene TRBV3-2) with TRBJ1-4, with TRBD1 matching over 7 bases. Trimming at V came to 4 bases and at J to 16 bases, leaving 9 bases not matched to a gene. The CDR3 contains 12 residues. Germline CDR1 is LGHDT and CDR2 is YNNKEL (reference sequence). CDR3 amino acids: CASSPRSGQTFF. Here the CDR3 DNA reads TGTGCCAGCAGCCCTCGATCGGGACAGACGTTTTTT.

The rearrangement joins TRBV7-9 to TRBJ2-7; 14 bases are shared with TRBD2. Germline lookup yields CDR1 SEHNR and CDR2 FQNEAQ (reference sequence). The CDR3 length is 14 residues. Trimming cost V 4 bases and J 7 bases; bases outside gene matches: 3. CDR3 nucleotide sequence: TGTGCCAGCAGCTCGGGACTAGCGGGAGAAGAGCAGTACTTC. Translating it yields CASSSGLAGEEQYF. The full variable domain, its missing parts supplied by reference TRBV7-9 and TRBJ2-7, is DTGVSQNPRHKITKRGQNVTFRCDPISEHNRLYWYRQTLGQGPEFLTYFQNEAQLEKSRLLSDRFSAERPKGSFSTLEIQRTEQGDSAMYLCASSSGLAGEEQYFGPGTRLTVT.

This chain links TRBV28 with TRBJ2-1, with 10 positions matching TRBD2. V was pared by 2 bases and J by 7 bases, with 5 bases of the junction left unmatched. The length of the CDR3 is 15 residues. Germline CDR1 and CDR2: MDHEN and SYDVKM. The CDR3 DNA follows: TGTGCCAGCAGTTTAACTAGCGGGATAGAAAATGAGCAGTTCTTC. Protein product: CASSLTSGIENEQFF.

The CDR3 DNA sequence: TGTGCCAGCGGCCTAGGGGCCCCTGGCGAAAAACTGTTTTTT. Translation: CASGLGAPGEKLFF. The chain employs TRBV28 and TRBJ1-4, with a weak D call TRBD1 (5 bases). The CDR3 runs 14 residues. Germline V lookup: CDR1 MDHEN, CDR2 SYDVKM. V was clipped by 8 bases and J by 8 bases, with 18 bases between them.

The chain couples TRBV2 to TRBJ2-2; TRBD2 might be the D (6 bases). The V end lost 3 bases, the J end lost 6 bases, and 20 bases lay between the germline ends. Germline-derived CDR1 and CDR2 are SNHLY and FYNNEI. The CDR3 is made up of 17 amino acids. The DNA for the CDR3 is TGTGCCAGCAGTGAGCCTCTCGGGCGGGAAAGGGCCGGGGAGCTGTTTTTT. This gives the protein CASSEPLGRERAGELFF. The full variable domain, completed using reference TRBV2 and TRBJ2-2, is EPEVTQTPSHQVTQMGQEVILRCVPISNHLYFYWYRQILGQKVEFLVSFYNNEISEKSEIFDDQFSVERPDGSNFTLKIRSTKLEDSAMYFCASSEPLGRERAGELFFGEGSRLTVL.

The chain is built from TRBV15 and TRBJ2-3; TRBD2 matches at 9 bases. Trimming took 4 bases from V and 4 from J; bases not matched to a gene: 12. This CDR3 has 17 residues. The V gene's germline CDR1 is LNHNV and CDR2 YYDKDF (reference sequence). This chain's CDR3 is CATSTFGGRDRPDTQYF. As DNA, the CDR3 is TGTGCCACCAGCACCTTCGGCGGGAGGGACCGGCCAGATACGCAGTATTTT.

The chain carries TRBV27 and TRBJ1-2; D may be TRBD1 (5 bases). Trimming cost V 5 bases and J 6 bases, with 16 bases left between them. The CDR3 spans 14 residues. CDR1 is MNHEY, CDR2 SMNVEV, per germline (reference sequence). The CDR3 nucleotides read TGTGCCAGCAGTATGACAGTGGGTTATAATGGCTACACCTTC. Translated: CASSMTVGYNGYTF.

The chain recombines TRBV7-9 with TRBJ2-1; no clear D. V was cut by 5 bases and J by 5 bases, with 16 bases left in between. This CDR3 has 15 residues. Germline V gene sequence: CDR1 SEHNR, CDR2 FQNEAQ (reference sequence). The CDR3 region is CASSRLVTRNNEQFF. As DNA, the CDR3 is TGTGCCAGCAGCCGCCTAGTGACGAGGAACAATGAGCAGTTCTTC.

This sequence joins TRBV2 and TRBJ2-5, with 11 bases fitting TRBD1. The CDR3 is 15 amino acids. With V trimmed by 5 bases and J by 5 bases, 7 bases remained unmatched. Germline V gene sequence: CDR1 SNHLY, CDR2 FYNNEI. Here the CDR3 reads CASSQDRGRHETQYF. In nucleotides, the CDR3 is TGTGCCAGCAGTCAGGACAGGGGGCGACATGAGACCCAGTACTTC.

In its sample, this clone was seen once. The chain joins TRBV7-2 to TRBJ2-1, with D unclear. Germline V gene lookup returns CDR1 SGHTA and CDR2 FQGNSA. CDR3 length equals 13 residues. Between the trimmed V and J ends, which lost 3 bases and 5 bases, there was a span of 8 bases. The CDR3 reads CASSLGLNNEQFF. The CDR3 nucleotides are TGTGCCAGCAGCTTGGGCTTGAACAATGAGCAGTTCTTC.

The V and J genes are TRBV25-1 and TRBJ1-2; no reliable D call. V lost 8 bases, J lost 4 bases, and 20 bases lay in between. The CDR3 consists of 15 residues. Germline CDR1 and CDR2: MGHDK and SYGVNS. The CDR3 region is CASGGGTRGGYGYTF. The CDR3 region has the DNA TGTGCCAGCGGCGGAGGCACGCGGGGAGGCTATGGCTACACCTTC.

The rearrangement uses TRBV19 and TRBJ2-1; 10 bases are shared with TRBD1. The ends lost 6 bases at V and 9 bases at J; junction bases unmatched: 2. Germline V gives CDR1 LNHDA, CDR2 SQIVND (reference sequence). The CDR3 contains 12 residues. CDR3 sequence: CASRGQGREQFF. The CDR3 region has the DNA TGTGCCAGTAGGGGACAGGGGCGTGAGCAGTTCTTC.

J is TRBJ2-7 and V is TRBV30; D possibly corresponds to TRBD1 (5 bases). V lost 5 bases and J lost 6, with 14 bases in between. The germline V gene encodes CDR1 GTSNPN and CDR2 SVGIG (reference sequence). The CDR3 length is 12 residues. The CDR3 nucleotides read TGTGCCTGGGGCCCAGGGTCGGGCGAGCAGTACTTC. Translation gives CAWGPGSGEQYF.

The CDR3 sequence is CASSPRVVRGQETQYF. The CDR3 nucleotides are TGTGCCAGCAGCCCCCGGGTAGTAAGGGGACAAGAGACCCAGTACTTC. The chain has TRBV7-9 and TRBJ2-5, with D tentatively TRBD1 (5 bases). The V end was cut by 5 bases, the J end by 2 bases, with 18 bases between. Germline V lookup: CDR1 SEHNR, CDR2 FQNEAQ (reference sequence). The CDR3 covers 16 residues.

V and J are TRBV19 and TRBJ1-5; 7 bases line up with TRBD1. Germline-derived CDR1 and CDR2 are LNHDA and SQIVND (reference sequence). The length of the CDR3 is 17 residues. J gave up 1 base and V 7 bases, and 13 bases lay outside the gene matches. This CDR3 reads CASKEGRGLGSNQPQHF. For the CDR3, the DNA is TGTGCCAGTAAGGAGGGCAGGGGGTTAGGAAGCAATCAGCCCCAGCATTTT.

The chain uses TRBV10-1 and TRBJ1-1; TRBD1 agrees at 11 bases. The germline gives CDR1 WNHNN, CDR2 SYGVQD (reference sequence). The V and J ends lost 4 bases and 5 bases, in that order; junction bases with no gene match: 9. This CDR3 contains 16 residues. Written as DNA, the CDR3 is TGCGCCAGCAGTGCTTCGGATAGGGACAGGGGGACTGAAGCTTTCTTT. It translates to CASSASDRDRGTEAFF.

This clone has more than one count but fewer than ten. The chain couples TRBV24-1 to TRBJ2-1; 7 bases fit TRBD2. CDR3 length equals 13 residues. V was clipped by 7 bases and J by 8 bases; unmatched bases: 7. Germline CDR1 reads KGHDR; CDR2 reads SFDVKD. CDR3 protein: CATRGGSQYEQFF. The CDR3 DNA reads as TGTGCCACCAGGGGCGGGAGTCAGTATGAGCAGTTCTTC.

The J gene is TRBJ1-3, the V gene TRBV19; a possible D gene is TRBD1 (6 bases). From germline, CDR1 is LNHDA and CDR2 SQIVND (reference sequence). The length of the CDR3 is 16 residues. V lost 7 bases to trimming and J lost 2 bases, with 18 bases between them. CDR3 loop: CASKPYLGAAGNTIYF. In nucleotides, the CDR3 is TGTGCCAGTAAACCCTACCTGGGGGCCGCTGGAAACACCATATATTTT.

V usage is TRBV28 and J usage is TRBJ2-7, with 9 nucleotides matching TRBD2. Losses at the gene ends were 2 bases for V and 3 bases for J; bases not matched to a gene: 2. The CDR3 contains 14 residues. Germline lookup yields CDR1 MDHEN and CDR2 SYDVKM. This CDR3 reads CASSLEREVYEQYF. DNA of the CDR3: TGTGCCAGCAGTTTAGAGCGGGAGGTCTACGAGCAGTACTTC.

This chain connects TRBV2 to TRBJ1-6; TRBD1 aligns across 7 bases. Germline lookup yields CDR1 SNHLY and CDR2 FYNNEI. The CDR3 has 16 residues. Losses at the gene ends were 6 bases for V and 3 bases for J; bases not matched to a gene: 8. As DNA, the CDR3 is TGTGCCAGCAGGGGACAGCAGACCTACTATAATTCACCCCTCCACTTT. Translating it yields CASRGQQTYYNSPLHF.

The rearrangement joins TRBV7-7 to TRBJ2-5, with TRBD2 matching 8 bases. The germline V gene encodes CDR1 SSHAT and CDR2 FNYEAQ (reference sequence). Losses at the gene ends were 2 bases for V and 2 bases for J; bases not matched to a gene: 7. The CDR3 has 16 amino acids. This CDR3 is CASSLRRAGGQETQYF. CDR3 coding DNA: TGTGCCAGCAGCTTAAGACGGGCGGGGGGACAAGAGACCCAGTACTTC.

This clone was counted only a few times. This sequence joins TRBV29-1 and TRBJ1-2; possibly TRBD1 for D (6 bases). This CDR3 region has 12 residues. The germline V and J ends were trimmed by 6 bases and 4 bases, with 12 bases remaining between them. Germline-derived CDR1 and CDR2 are SQVTM and ANQGSEA. The CDR3 bases are TGCAGCGTACGGACAGACCGCTATGGCTACACCTTC. This translates into CSVRTDRYGYTF. Using reference TRBV29-1 and TRBJ1-2 for the parts outside the CDR3, the full variable domain is SAVISQKPSRDICQRGTSLTIQCQVDSQVTMMFWYRQQPGQSLTLIATANQGSEATYESGFVIDKFPISRPNLTFSTLTVSNMSPEDSSIYLCSVRTDRYGYTFGSGTRLTVV.

J is TRBJ2-1 and V is TRBV27; TRBD1 might be the D (6 bases). The V and J ends lost 5 bases and 6 bases respectively, with 17 bases between them. The germline gives CDR1 MNHEY, CDR2 SMNVEV (reference sequence). There are 15 residues in the CDR3. CDR3 coding DNA: TGTGCCAGCAGTCCCGGGACATCTAATATCAATGAGCAGTTCTTC. The encoded protein is CASSPGTSNINEQFF.

V gene TRBV11-3 combines with J gene TRBJ2-7, with TRBD2 matching over 9 bases. The trim removed 4 bases at V and 2 bases at J, leaving 6 bases unmatched. The CDR3 runs 15 residues. Germline values: CDR1 SGHNT, CDR2 YENEEA. The CDR3 reads CASSSLSGRTYEQYF. CDR3 sequence (DNA): TGTGCCAGCAGCTCGTTAAGCGGGAGGACCTACGAGCAGTACTTC.

The chain couples TRBV9 to TRBJ2-1, with D possibly matching TRBD2 (6 bases). CDR3 length equals 14 residues. CDR1 SGDLS and CDR2 YYNGEE come from the germline V gene. V dropped 4 bases and J dropped 9 bases, with 17 bases sitting between them. The CDR3 region is CASSPGLQYSEQFF. The DNA for the CDR3 is TGTGCCAGCAGCCCGGGACTCCAATATTCTGAGCAGTTCTTC.

The V gene is TRBV18, the J gene TRBJ2-7, with 11 bases aligning to TRBD1. The CDR3 contains 14 residues. CDR1 is KGHSH, CDR2 LQKENI, per germline. Germline trimming cut 7 bases from V and 7 bases from J; bases unmatched to any gene: 9. The CDR3 protein is CASCSGTGGLEQYF. The CDR3, as DNA: TGTGCCAGCTGTTCCGGGACAGGGGGTCTAGAGCAGTACTTC.

The gene calls are TRBV6-5 and TRBJ1-1; a possible D gene is TRBD1 (6 bases). The CDR3 contains 13 residues. V was clipped by 6 bases and J by 2 bases, with 10 bases between them. Looked up from germline, CDR1 is MNHEY and CDR2 is SVGAGI. CDR3 sequence reads: CASSRGQNTEAFF. For the CDR3, the DNA is TGTGCCAGCAGCCGGGGACAAAACACTGAAGCTTTCTTT.

The V gene is TRBV28, the J gene TRBJ2-1; TRBD2 aligns across 7 bases. CDR3 length equals 16 residues. The V segment lost 4 bases and the J segment 3 bases; nucleotides outside the gene matches: 9. CDR1 and CDR2 (germline): MDHEN, SYDVKM. The CDR3 DNA reads TGTGCCAGCAGTTCCCGCTGGGGGGAGGGCTACAATGAGCAGTTCTTC. This sequence encodes CASSSRWGEGYNEQFF.

The chain recombines TRBV21-1 with TRBJ2-6; the table's D call, TRBD1, has no DNA check behind it. TRBV21-1 is shown as a pseudogene. The CDR3 consists of 21 residues. CDR3 sequence reads: CASSSLVDRRAPSSGANVLTF. The CDR3 DNA reads as TGTGCCAGCTCCTCCTTGGTGGACAGAAGGGCCCCGAGCTCTGGGGCCAACGTCCTGACTTTC.

This rearrangement joins TRBV4-2 to TRBJ2-7; 10 bases line up with TRBD2. The V gene end was trimmed by 0 bases and the J gene end by 5 bases; junction bases not matched to a gene: 13. The CDR3 spans 18 residues. Per the germline V gene, CDR1 is LGHNA and CDR2 is YNFKEQ. CDR3 DNA sequence: TGTGCCAGCAGCCAAGATGTTTCCAGCGGGAGGGCGGGAGACGAGCAGTACTTC. Translated: CASSQDVSSGRAGDEQYF.

The chain employs TRBV27 and TRBJ2-3; tentative D call: TRBD2 (6 bases). The ends were cut back, 3 bases at V and 8 bases at J, with 15 bases in the middle. CDR1 and CDR2 (germline): MNHEY, SMNVEV (reference sequence). CDR3 length: 14 amino acids. In nucleotides, the CDR3 is TGTGCCAGCAGTTTCGGTGCCGCCGGGGGTACGCAGTATTTT. It is translated as CASSFGAAGGTQYF.